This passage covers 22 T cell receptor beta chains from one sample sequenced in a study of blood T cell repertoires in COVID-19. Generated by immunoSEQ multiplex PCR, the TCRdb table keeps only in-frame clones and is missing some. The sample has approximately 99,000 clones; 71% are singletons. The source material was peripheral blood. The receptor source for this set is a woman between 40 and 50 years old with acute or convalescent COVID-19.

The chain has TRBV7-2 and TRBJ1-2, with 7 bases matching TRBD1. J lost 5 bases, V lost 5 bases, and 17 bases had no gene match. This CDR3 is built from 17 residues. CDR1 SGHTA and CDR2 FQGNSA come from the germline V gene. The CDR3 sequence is CASSQTHSDRAGYGYTF. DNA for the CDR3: TGTGCCAGCAGCCAAACCCACTCTGACAGGGCAGGATATGGCTACACCTTC.

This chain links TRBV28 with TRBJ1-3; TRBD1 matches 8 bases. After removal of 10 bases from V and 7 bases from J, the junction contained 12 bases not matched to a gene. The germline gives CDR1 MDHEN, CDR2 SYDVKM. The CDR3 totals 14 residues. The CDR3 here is CATRTGLFGNTIYF. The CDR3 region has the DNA TGTGCCACCCGGACAGGGCTTTTTGGGAACACCATATATTTT. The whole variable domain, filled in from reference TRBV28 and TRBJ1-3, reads DVKVTQSSRYLVKRTGEKVFLECVQDMDHENMFWYRQDPGLGLRLIYFSYDVKMKEKGDIPEGYSVSREKKERFSLILESASTNQTSMYLCATRTGLFGNTIYFGEGSWLTVV.

CDR3 region: CASSDGGASTDTQYF. The CDR3 DNA reads TGTGCCAGCAGTGACGGGGGGGCTAGCACAGATACGCAGTATTTT. The chain is built from TRBV6-4 and TRBJ2-3, with D perhaps TRBD2 (7 bases). CDR1 and CDR2 from the germline V gene are MRHNA and SNTAGT. The CDR3 runs 15 residues. Between the trimmed V and J ends, which lost 2 bases and 0 bases, there was a span of 9 bases.

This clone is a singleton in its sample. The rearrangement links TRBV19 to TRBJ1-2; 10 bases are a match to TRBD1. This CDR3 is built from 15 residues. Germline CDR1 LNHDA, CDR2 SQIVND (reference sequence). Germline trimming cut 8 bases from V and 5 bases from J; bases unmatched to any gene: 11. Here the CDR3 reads CASFTPGTGVYGYTF. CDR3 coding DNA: TGTGCCAGTTTCACCCCCGGGACAGGGGTGTATGGCTACACCTTC.

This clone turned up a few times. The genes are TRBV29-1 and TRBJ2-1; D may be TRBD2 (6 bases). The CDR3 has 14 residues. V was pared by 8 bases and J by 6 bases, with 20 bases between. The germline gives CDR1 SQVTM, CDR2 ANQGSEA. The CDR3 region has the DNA TGCAGCCTCGTTCTCGGGAGTGGTCGCAATGAGCAGTTCTTC. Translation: CSLVLGSGRNEQFF.

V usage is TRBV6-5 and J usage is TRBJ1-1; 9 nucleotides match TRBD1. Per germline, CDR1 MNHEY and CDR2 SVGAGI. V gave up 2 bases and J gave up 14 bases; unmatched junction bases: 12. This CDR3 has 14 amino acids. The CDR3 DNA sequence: TGTGCCAGCAGTTACACACAGGGGGGACAGGGATTCTTCTTT. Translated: CASSYTQGGQGFFF.

CDR3 nucleotide sequence: TGTGCCAGCAGCCAGGGACAGATCTTGATTAGTGAGCAGTTCTTC. Translated: CASSQGQILISEQFF. The V and J genes are TRBV5-5 and TRBJ2-1; 7 nucleotides line up with TRBD1. The CDR3 totals 15 residues. V lost 4 bases and J lost 9; bases outside the gene matches: 13. Germline V gene lookup returns CDR1 SGHKS and CDR2 YYEKEE (reference sequence).

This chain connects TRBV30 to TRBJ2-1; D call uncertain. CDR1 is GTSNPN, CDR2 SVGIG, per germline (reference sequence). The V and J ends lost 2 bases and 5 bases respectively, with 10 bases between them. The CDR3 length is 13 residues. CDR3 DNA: TGTGCCTGGAGTCCCCAATCCAACAATGAGCAGTTCTTC. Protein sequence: CAWSPQSNNEQFF.

CDR3 in amino acids: CSVVGAIGQRPYEQYF. DNA of the CDR3: TGCAGCGTTGTGGGGGCCATCGGACAGAGGCCTTACGAGCAGTACTTC. The genes are TRBV29-1 and TRBJ2-7; perhaps TRBD1 as D (6 bases). Trimming took off 4 bases at V and 4 bases at J, with 23 bases between the two ends. Germline lookup yields CDR1 SQVTM and CDR2 ANQGSEA. The CDR3 totals 16 residues.

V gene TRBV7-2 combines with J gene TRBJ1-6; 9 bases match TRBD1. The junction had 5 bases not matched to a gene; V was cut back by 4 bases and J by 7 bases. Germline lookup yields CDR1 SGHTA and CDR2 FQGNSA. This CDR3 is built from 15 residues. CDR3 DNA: TGTGCCAGCAGCTCCGCCGGGACAGGGAATTCACCCCTCCACTTT. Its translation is CASSSAGTGNSPLHF.

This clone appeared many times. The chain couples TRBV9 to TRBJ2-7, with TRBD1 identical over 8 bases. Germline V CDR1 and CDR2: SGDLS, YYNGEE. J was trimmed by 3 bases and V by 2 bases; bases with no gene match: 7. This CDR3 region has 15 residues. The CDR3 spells CASSVSGGRDYEQYF. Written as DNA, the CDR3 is TGTGCCAGCAGCGTTTCAGGGGGCCGGGACTACGAGCAGTACTTC.

The CDR3 is CASSSDRGDTGELFF. CDR3 nucleotide sequence: TGTGCCAGCAGCTCGGACAGGGGAGACACCGGGGAGCTGTTTTTT. The V call is TRBV7-3, the J call TRBJ2-2, with 9 bases aligning to TRBD1. CDR3 length: 15 amino acids. The junction had 3 bases not matched to a gene; V was cut back by 4 bases and J by 3 bases. Germline CDR1 SGHTA, CDR2 FQGTGA.

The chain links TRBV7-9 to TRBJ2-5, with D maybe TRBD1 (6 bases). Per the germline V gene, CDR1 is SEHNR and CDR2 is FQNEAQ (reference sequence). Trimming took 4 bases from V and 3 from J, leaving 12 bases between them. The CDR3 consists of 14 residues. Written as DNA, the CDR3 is TGTGCCAGCAGCTCTACCGGGACAAAAGAGACCCAGTACTTC. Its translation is CASSSTGTKETQYF.

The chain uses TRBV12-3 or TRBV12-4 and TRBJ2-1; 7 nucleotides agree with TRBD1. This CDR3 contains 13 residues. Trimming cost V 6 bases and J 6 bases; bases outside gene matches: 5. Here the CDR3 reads CASRRDSPNEQFF. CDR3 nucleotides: TGTGCCAGCAGGAGGGACAGCCCCAATGAGCAGTTCTTC.

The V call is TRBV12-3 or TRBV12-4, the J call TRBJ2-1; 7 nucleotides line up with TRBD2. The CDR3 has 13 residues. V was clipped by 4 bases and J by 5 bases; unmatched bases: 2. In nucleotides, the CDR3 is TGTGCCAGCAGTTGGACTAGGAACAATGAGCAGTTCTTC. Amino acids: CASSWTRNNEQFF.

The CDR3 spells CASSLSGTGDWNTEAFF. The CDR3 region has the DNA TGCGCCAGCAGCCTATCCGGGACAGGGGACTGGAACACTGAAGCTTTCTTT. J is TRBJ1-1 and V is TRBV4-1; 10 bases align to TRBD1. Germline CDR1 and CDR2: MGHRA and YSYEKL. With V trimmed by 4 bases and J by 1 base, 9 bases remained unmatched. This CDR3 contains 17 residues.

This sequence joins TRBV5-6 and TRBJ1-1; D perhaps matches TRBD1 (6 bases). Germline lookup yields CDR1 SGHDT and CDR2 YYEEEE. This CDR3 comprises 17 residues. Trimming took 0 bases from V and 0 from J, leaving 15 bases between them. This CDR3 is CASSLGGRGLMNTEAFF. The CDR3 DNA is TGTGCCAGCAGCTTGGGGGGCAGGGGCCTCATGAACACTGAAGCTTTCTTT.

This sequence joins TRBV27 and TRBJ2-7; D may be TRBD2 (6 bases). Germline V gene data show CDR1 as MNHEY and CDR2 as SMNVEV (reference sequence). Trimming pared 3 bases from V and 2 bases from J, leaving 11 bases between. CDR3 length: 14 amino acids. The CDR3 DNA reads TGTGCCAGCAGTTTCGGCGGGGCGGCCTACGAGCAGTACTTC. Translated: CASSFGGAAYEQYF.

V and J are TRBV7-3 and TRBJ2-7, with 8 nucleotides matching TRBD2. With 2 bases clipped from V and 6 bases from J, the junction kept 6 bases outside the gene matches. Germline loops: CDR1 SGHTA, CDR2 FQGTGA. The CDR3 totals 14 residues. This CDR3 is CASSLSSGGSEQYF. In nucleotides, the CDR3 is TGTGCCAGCAGCTTATCCAGCGGGGGTTCCGAGCAGTACTTC.

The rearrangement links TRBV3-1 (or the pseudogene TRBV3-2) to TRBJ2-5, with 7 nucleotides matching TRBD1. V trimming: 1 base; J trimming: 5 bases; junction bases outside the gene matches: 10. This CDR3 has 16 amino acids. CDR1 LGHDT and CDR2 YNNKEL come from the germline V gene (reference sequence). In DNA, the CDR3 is TGTGCCAGCAGCCAAGGAGGGGGCCCCGGTTGGGAGACCCAGTACTTC. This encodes CASSQGGGPGWETQYF.

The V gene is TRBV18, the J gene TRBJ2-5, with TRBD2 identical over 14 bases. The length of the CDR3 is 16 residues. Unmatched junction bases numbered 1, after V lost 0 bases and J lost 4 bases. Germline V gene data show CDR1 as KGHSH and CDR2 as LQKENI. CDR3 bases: TGTGCCAGCTCACCACCTGGACTAGCGGGGGGAGAGACCCAGTACTTC. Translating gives CASSPPGLAGGETQYF.

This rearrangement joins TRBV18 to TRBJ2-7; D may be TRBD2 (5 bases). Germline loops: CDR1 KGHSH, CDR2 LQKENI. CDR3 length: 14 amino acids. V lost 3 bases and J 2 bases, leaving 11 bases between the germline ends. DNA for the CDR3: TGTGCCAGCTCACCCCGGCAGGAGGCCTACGAGCAGTACTTC. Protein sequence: CASSPRQEAYEQYF.